This record covers a single T cell receptor (beta chain). Unique molecular identifiers tagged the TCRbeta library. TCRdb reprocessed the PCR reads with MiXCR, giving one entry per CDR3 protein. The data hold more than 450,000 distinct CDR3 sequences, with around 20% observed a single time. These data belong to a study of T-cell reconstitution after alpha-beta-depleted transplantation in children. Germline V CDR1 and CDR2: DFQATT, SNEGSKA (reference sequence). There are 17 residues in the CDR3. V was shortened by 5 bases and J by 2 bases, with 22 bases between the two germline ends. The receptor was isolated from a human donor who donated a stem cell graft to a child with acute lymphoblastic leukemia. The source material was PBMCs from the stem cell graft donor, sampled from the stem cell graft. The chain employs TRBV20-1 and TRBJ2-1, with a tentative D call TRBD2 (6 bases). In nucleotides, the CDR3 is TGCAGTGCTGGGGTTATAATTATTAGCGGAGCCTACAATGAGCAGTTCTTC. It codes for CSAGVIIISGAYNEQFF.